Each of the 19 T cell receptor beta chains below was sequenced from the same sample in a study of T cell responses to AZD1222 COVID-19 vaccine (dated by TCRdb to the early 2020s). Library method: the immunoSEQ multiplex PCR assay. TCRdb re-hosts the immuneACCESS table, in-frame sequences only. Its copies lack some clones; in the studies checked, an unresolved V gene accounts for under half of them, and the cause for the rest is not known. The sample table shows about 70,000 clones, and around four fifths are seen once. The ten largest clones add up to 6.5% of the sample. Explained via the paper, the time point label denotes: about 28 days (+/-7) after the second vaccine dose. Sequenced material: peripheral blood, taken 28 days after the second AZD1222 dose. These receptors came from an adult who received the AZD1222 COVID-19 vaccine.

Worth noting for this clone: One end of the junction fails to match germline, which may point to a read error. This sequence joins TRBV7-2 and TRBJ2-3; D is undetermined. Germline V gene lookup returns CDR1 SGHTA and CDR2 FQGNSA. The CDR3 length is 12 residues. The CDR3: CASSIAPDTQYF. CDR3 in DNA: TGTGCCAGCAGCATAGCCCCAGATACGCAGTATTTT.

The chain carries TRBV30 and TRBJ1-2, with TRBD1 matching 8 bases. The junction had 9 bases not matched to a gene; V was cut back by 3 bases and J by 6 bases. The V gene's germline CDR1 is GTSNPN and CDR2 SVGIG (reference sequence). This CDR3 spans 14 amino acids. CDR3 in DNA: TGTGCCTGGAGACACCGCCAGGGGGCGGATGGCTACACCTTC. As protein: CAWRHRQGADGYTF.

The chain employs TRBV29-1 and TRBJ1-5; D is unclear. Looked up from germline, CDR1 is SQVTM and CDR2 is ANQGSEA. CDR3 length: 13 amino acids. Trimming removed 4 bases at V and 3 bases at J, with 10 bases between. CDR3: CSVAAATNQPQHF. The CDR3 DNA is TGCAGCGTTGCGGCAGCAACCAATCAGCCCCAGCATTTT.

This sequence joins TRBV5-1 and TRBJ2-3, with unresolved D. CDR3 length: 13 amino acids. Germline V gene sequence: CDR1 SGHRS, CDR2 YFSETQ. V gave up 0 bases and J gave up 2 bases, with 4 bases separating them. The CDR3 bases are TGCGCCAGCAGCTTGGAGATCACAGATACGCAGTATTTT. Protein sequence: CASSLEITDTQYF.

This chain links TRBV7-8 with TRBJ1-2; no firm D call. Trimming removed 4 bases at V and 5 bases at J, with 11 bases between. This CDR3 has 13 amino acids. Germline V gene sequence: CDR1 SGHVS, CDR2 FQNEAQ. The CDR3 DNA reads as TGTGCCAGCAGCTCACCGGGAGGGTATGGCTACACCTTC. Protein: CASSSPGGYGYTF.

V and J are TRBV7-9 and TRBJ1-1; D is uncertain. Trimming left V 1 base short and J 2 bases short, with 8 bases between. The CDR3 totals 14 residues. Germline V gives CDR1 SEHNR, CDR2 FQNEAQ (reference sequence). CDR3 residues: CASSLGGTNTEAFF. CDR3 bases: TGTGCCAGCAGCTTAGGAGGTACAAACACTGAAGCTTTCTTT.

This chain uses TRBV5-3 with TRBJ2-5; D is perhaps TRBD1 or TRBD2 (5 bases each). TRBV5-3 is sorted into the ORF group, with uncertain function. The CDR3 covers 14 residues. Between the trimmed V and J ends, which lost 4 bases and 5 bases, there was a span of 15 bases. The CDR3 nucleotides read TGTGCCAGAAGCGGGCAGGGAGCCCGGGAGACCCAGTACTTC. Amino acid sequence: CARSGQGARETQYF.

The CDR3 bases are TGTGCCAGCAGCTCCGGGACAGGGACCAATCAGCCCCAGCATTTT. Amino acids: CASSSGTGTNQPQHF. This chain uses TRBV11-2 with TRBJ1-5, with 9 bases lining up with TRBD1. The CDR3 is 15 amino acids. Germline V CDR1 and CDR2: SGHAT, FQNNGV. The J segment lost 3 bases and the V segment lost 4 bases, leaving 4 bases of the junction unmatched. Full variable domain (remainder filled in from reference TRBV11-2 and TRBJ1-5): EAGVAQSPRYKIIEKRQSVAFWCNPISGHATLYWYQQILGQGPKLLIQFQNNGVVDDSQLPKDRFSAERLKGVDSTLKIQPAKLEDSAVYLCASSSGTGTNQPQHFGDGTRLSIL.

The genes are TRBV7-2 and TRBJ2-1; D gene ambiguous. V lost 5 bases, J lost 4 bases, and 12 bases lay in between. This CDR3 spans 14 amino acids. Germline V gene sequence: CDR1 SGHTA, CDR2 FQGNSA. CDR3 residues: CASSPGWAYNEQFF. CDR3 sequence (DNA): TGTGCCAGCAGCCCCGGGTGGGCTTACAATGAGCAGTTCTTC.

The J gene is TRBJ2-2, the V gene TRBV7-6, with 10 bases lining up with TRBD2. This CDR3 is built from 17 residues. Germline V gene data show CDR1 as SGHVS and CDR2 as FNYEAQ. V shed 2 bases, J shed 3 bases, and the junction held 6 bases outside the gene matches. This CDR3 is CASSLPRTSGYTGELFF. Here the CDR3 DNA reads TGTGCCAGCAGCTTACCCAGGACTAGCGGTTACACCGGGGAGCTGTTTTTT.

The J gene is TRBJ1-1, the V gene TRBV5-6, with D tentatively TRBD1 (6 bases). V dropped 2 bases and J dropped 11 bases, with 22 bases sitting between them. The CDR3 runs to 15 residues. Germline V CDR1 and CDR2: SGHDT, YYEEEE. As DNA, the CDR3 is TGTGCCAGCAGCTTTATCGTCGAGGGGGGGTGGCTGGCTTTCTTT. Protein sequence: CASSFIVEGGWLAFF.

The rearrangement uses TRBV5-1 and TRBJ1-2; 8 positions agree with TRBD1. Germline V gene lookup returns CDR1 SGHRS and CDR2 YFSETQ. The J segment lost 5 bases and the V segment lost 2 bases, leaving 11 bases of the junction unmatched. CDR3 size: 16 residues. The CDR3 nucleotides read TGCGCCAGCAGCTTTGGACAGGGACAAGCGTTTTATGGCTACACCTTC. It yields the protein CASSFGQGQAFYGYTF.

J is TRBJ1-1 and V is TRBV13, with D hard to call. Germline CDR1 reads PRHDT; CDR2 reads FYEKMQ (reference sequence). The CDR3 has 13 residues. With 1 base removed from V and 2 bases from J, the gap between germline ends came to 5 bases. Here the CDR3 reads CASSLVLNTEAFF. In DNA, the CDR3 is TGTGCCAGCAGCTTAGTTCTAAACACTGAAGCTTTCTTT.

The chain combines TRBV7-9 with TRBJ2-1; possibly TRBD2 for D (5 bases). The CDR3 loop spans 15 amino acids. V was pared by 1 base and J by 0 bases, with 7 bases between. Germline V gives CDR1 SEHNR, CDR2 FQNEAQ (reference sequence). CDR3 residues: CASSLDEGSYNEQFF. The CDR3, as DNA: TGTGCCAGCAGCTTAGATGAGGGCTCCTACAATGAGCAGTTCTTC.

This clone was seen just once. This chain joins TRBV10-3 and TRBJ2-2; TRBD1 or TRBD2 may be the D gene (5 bases each). Trimming removed 2 bases from V and 2 bases from J, with 12 bases in between. There are 16 residues in the CDR3. Per germline, CDR1 ENHRY and CDR2 SYGVKD. The chain's CDR3 is CAISEPGTVNTGELFF. DNA for the CDR3: TGTGCCATCAGTGAGCCTGGGACGGTTAACACCGGGGAGCTGTTTTTT.

The V gene is TRBV6-5, the J gene TRBJ2-7, with D tentatively TRBD1 (5 bases). V was pared by 1 base and J by 3 bases, with 13 bases between. The CDR3 runs to 15 residues. In germline, CDR1 is MNHEY, CDR2 SVGAGI. CDR3 DNA sequence: TGTGCCAGCAGTTACTATATATCAGGGAACTACGAGCAGTACTTC. Its protein product is CASSYYISGNYEQYF.

The sample holds a few counts of this clone. The chain recombines TRBV9 with TRBJ2-7; 8 bases are shared with TRBD2. The CDR3 runs to 20 residues. V dropped 4 bases and J dropped 3; count of bases not matched to a gene: 24. The germline V gene has CDR1 SGDLS and CDR2 YYNGEE. CDR3 sequence (DNA): TGTGCCAGCAGCCCAGTCGGGGAGCGGGGGCTGCTACTAGGTGGCTACGAGCAGTACTTC. Translating gives CASSPVGERGLLLGGYEQYF.

This clone was counted a few times. This chain joins TRBV4-1 and TRBJ1-5; D gene ambiguous. V was clipped by 4 bases and J by 6 bases, with 19 bases between them. Germline lookup yields CDR1 MGHRA and CDR2 YSYEKL. The CDR3 is 16 amino acids. The CDR3 bases are TGCGCCAGCAGCCTCCGTCCGGACCTTAGCGGTCAGCCCCAGCATTTT. It encodes CASSLRPDLSGQPQHF.

The chain has TRBV9 and TRBJ2-2, with D possibly matching TRBD1 (6 bases). Germline lookup yields CDR1 SGDLS and CDR2 YYNGEE. The CDR3 consists of 15 residues. The ends were cut back, 0 bases at V and 4 bases at J, with 10 bases in the middle. The CDR3 loop reads CASSVVQGSTGELFF. CDR3 sequence (DNA): TGTGCCAGCAGCGTAGTTCAGGGGAGCACCGGGGAGCTGTTTTTT.